This TCR beta chain was captured by sequencing in a study of blood T cell repertoires in COVID-19. As for the study in general: The cDNA or gDNA used as material had been derived from T cells, B-cell-depleted T cells, or PBMCs.

This table comes from immunoSEQ multiplex PCR, and its TCRdb copy is limited to in-frame clones, with some not included. The sample consists of tens of thousands of clones, roughly 80% of them appearing once. This clone has only a few counts. The CDR3 totals 13 residues. The V gene's germline CDR1 is SGHTA and CDR2 FQGNSA. V lost 2 bases and J 5 bases, leaving 8 bases between the germline ends. V gene TRBV7-2 combines with J gene TRBJ2-3, with D tentatively TRBD1 (5 bases). The receptor was isolated from a human donor in a cohort sampled during active COVID-19. The sequenced material came from peripheral blood. CDR3 sequence reads: CASSLKRGDTQYF. DNA of the CDR3: TGTGCCAGCAGCTTAAAAAGGGGAGATACGCAGTATTTT.